A selection of T cell receptor beta chains follows, all from one sample in a study of naive and memory T cell subsets. From the UMI-ligation and nested PCR reads, TCRdb called clonotypes with MiXCR, one entry per CDR3 protein. The table shows around 140,000 distinct CDR3 sequences, with under 25% occurring only once. The sequencing sample was made of naive CD4+ T cells from blood. The receptors here all came from a human donor in good health. The CDR3 runs from the conserved cysteine through the conserved F or W. A D gene is named only where the DNA matches it firmly. Size is omitted from some rows. Given values are once, few, many or a class for expanded clones.

V gene: TRBV6-5
J gene: TRBJ1-1
D gene: TRBD1
clone size: many
CDR3 protein: CASSYSRTGMNTEAFF
CDR3 DNA: TGTGCCAGCAGTTACTCGCGGACAGGCATGAACACTGAAGCTTTCTTT

V gene: TRBV11-2
J gene: TRBJ2-1
D gene: TRBD2
clone size: .
CDR3 protein: CASSHTGTSVGEQFF
CDR3 DNA: TGTGCCAGCAGCCACACAGGGACTAGCGTTGGTGAGCAGTTCTTC

V gene: TRBV23-1
J gene: TRBJ1-5
D gene: TRBD1
clone size: .
CDR3 protein: CASSQEHRDRGPQPQHF
CDR3 DNA: TGCGCCAGCAGTCAAGAACACCGGGACAGGGGGCCTCAGCCCCAGCATTTT

V gene: TRBV7-9
J gene: TRBJ2-1
D gene: .
clone size: .
CDR3 protein: CASSLIGQGNEQFF
CDR3 DNA: TGTGCCAGCAGCTTAATAGGGCAGGGGAATGAGCAGTTCTTC

V gene: TRBV4-1
J gene: TRBJ2-3
D gene: TRBD2
clone size: few
CDR3 protein: CASGPGGQVDTQYF
CDR3 DNA: TGCGCCAGCGGGCCGGGAGGGCAAGTAGATACGCAGTATTTT

V gene: TRBV6-2/TRBV6-3
J gene: TRBJ2-1
D gene: TRBD2
clone size: many
CDR3 protein: CASRESGREQFF
CDR3 DNA: TGTGCCAGCAGGGAAAGCGGGAGGGAGCAGTTCTTC

V gene: TRBV20-1
J gene: TRBJ2-2
D gene: .
clone size: many
CDR3 protein: CSARASHLRPSNTGELFF
CDR3 DNA: TGCAGTGCTAGAGCCTCCCACTTGCGTCCATCGAACACCGGGGAGCTGTTTTTT

V gene: TRBV7-9
J gene: TRBJ1-1
D gene: .
clone size: .
CDR3 protein: CASSFGFSGGTEAFF
CDR3 DNA: TGTGCCAGCAGCTTCGGTTTTTCGGGGGGTACTGAAGCTTTCTTT

V gene: TRBV12-3/TRBV12-4
J gene: TRBJ1-2
D gene: .
clone size: .
CDR3 protein: CASSLWGLYGYTF
CDR3 DNA: TGTGCCAGCAGTTTGTGGGGCCTCTATGGCTACACCTTC

V gene: TRBV29-1
J gene: TRBJ1-1
D gene: .
clone size: .
CDR3 protein: CSCSEDTEAFF
CDR3 DNA: TGCAGCTGCTCCGAGGACACTGAAGCTTTCTTT

V gene: TRBV20-1
J gene: TRBJ1-2
D gene: .
clone size: .
CDR3 protein: CSASRRSGGGYGYTF
CDR3 DNA: TGCAGTGCTAGTCGGCGTTCGGGGGGCGGCTATGGCTACACCTTC

V gene: TRBV6-6
J gene: TRBJ1-6
D gene: .
clone size: few
CDR3 protein: CASSSRPGDSPLHF
CDR3 DNA: TGTGCCAGCAGTTCCCGACCGGGAGATTCACCCCTCCACTTT

V gene: TRBV6-4
J gene: TRBJ2-2
D gene: TRBD2
clone size: few
CDR3 protein: CASSDPPGLAGVTGELFF
CDR3 DNA: TGTGCCAGCAGTGACCCCCCGGGACTAGCGGGAGTTACCGGGGAGCTGTTTTTT

V gene: TRBV20-1
J gene: TRBJ2-1
D gene: .
clone size: few
CDR3 protein: CSAFPRDHNEQFF
CDR3 DNA: TGCAGTGCCTTCCCCCGGGACCACAATGAGCAGTTCTTC

V gene: TRBV9
J gene: TRBJ1-2
D gene: .
clone size: few
CDR3 protein: CASSGQGDYTF
CDR3 DNA: TGTGCCAGCAGCGGCCAGGGAGACTACACCTTC

V gene: TRBV2
J gene: TRBJ2-1
D gene: .
clone size: few
CDR3 protein: CASSEEGSSYNEQFF
CDR3 DNA: TGTGCCAGCAGTGAAGAGGGGAGCTCCTACAATGAGCAGTTCTTC

V gene: TRBV5-1
J gene: TRBJ1-3
D gene: .
clone size: few
CDR3 protein: CASSLGSPGNTIYF
CDR3 DNA: TGCGCCAGCAGCCTCGGGAGTCCTGGAAACACCATATATTTT

V gene: TRBV19
J gene: TRBJ1-5
D gene: .
clone size: .
CDR3 protein: CASSIGGLNQPQHF
CDR3 DNA: TGTGCCAGTAGTATAGGGGGGCTCAATCAGCCCCAGCATTTT

V gene: TRBV20-1
J gene: TRBJ2-3
D gene: TRBD2
clone size: .
CDR3 protein: CSATDPGTSPDTQYF
CDR3 DNA: TGCAGTGCTACAGACCCTGGGACTAGTCCCGATACGCAGTATTTT

V gene: TRBV29-1
J gene: TRBJ2-1
D gene: .
clone size: .
CDR3 protein: CSVVPRGVFYNEQFF
CDR3 DNA: TGCAGCGTTGTTCCCAGGGGGGTCTTCTACAATGAGCAGTTCTTC

V gene: TRBV10-3
J gene: TRBJ2-7
D gene: .
clone size: many
CDR3 protein: CAISETSTGSSYEQYF
CDR3 DNA: TGTGCCATCAGTGAAACCTCCACAGGGAGCTCCTACGAGCAGTACTTC

V gene: TRBV10-3
J gene: TRBJ2-1
D gene: .
clone size: few
CDR3 protein: CAISDWDNEQFF
CDR3 DNA: TGTGCCATCAGTGACTGGGACAATGAGCAGTTCTTC

V gene: TRBV7-9
J gene: TRBJ2-5
D gene: .
clone size: .
CDR3 protein: CASSLDVKTQYF
CDR3 DNA: TGTGCCAGCAGCCTCGACGTAAAGACCCAGTACTTC

V gene: TRBV7-9
J gene: TRBJ2-7
D gene: TRBD1
clone size: .
CDR3 protein: CASSRHGTGDEQYF
CDR3 DNA: TGTGCCAGCAGCCGCCACGGGACAGGGGACGAGCAGTACTTC

V gene: TRBV29-1
J gene: TRBJ2-1
D gene: TRBD1
clone size: .
CDR3 protein: CSVDRGGTGDTNEQFF
CDR3 DNA: TGCAGCGTTGATAGGGGGGGGACAGGGGACACCAATGAGCAGTTCTTC

V gene: TRBV7-7
J gene: TRBJ2-5
D gene: TRBD2
clone size: few
CDR3 protein: CASSFGTSKETQYF
CDR3 DNA: TGTGCCAGCAGCTTCGGGACTAGCAAAGAGACCCAGTACTTC

V gene: TRBV7-9
J gene: TRBJ2-1
D gene: .
clone size: many
CDR3 protein: CASSLERPPVEQFF
CDR3 DNA: TGTGCCAGCAGCTTAGAAAGACCGCCTGTTGAGCAGTTCTTC

V gene: TRBV3-1
J gene: TRBJ2-1
D gene: TRBD2
clone size: few
CDR3 protein: CASSQDSFPSGRGHYNEQFF
CDR3 DNA: TGTGCCAGCAGCCAAGATAGTTTCCCTAGCGGGAGAGGTCACTACAATGAGCAGTTCTTC

V gene: TRBV7-2
J gene: TRBJ2-6
D gene: .
clone size: .
CDR3 protein: CASSVKRDSGANVLTF
CDR3 DNA: TGTGCCAGCAGCGTAAAAAGGGACTCTGGGGCCAACGTCCTGACTTTC

V gene: TRBV28
J gene: TRBJ1-4
D gene: .
clone size: .
CDR3 protein: CASSSGTNYEKLFF
CDR3 DNA: TGTGCCAGCAGTTCCGGGACAAATTACGAAAAACTGTTTTTT

V gene: TRBV20-1
J gene: TRBJ1-5
D gene: .
clone size: few
CDR3 protein: CSASVSPGNQPQHF
CDR3 DNA: TGCAGTGCTAGCGTCAGTCCCGGCAATCAGCCCCAGCATTTT

V gene: TRBV4-3
J gene: TRBJ1-2
D gene: TRBD1
clone size: .
CDR3 protein: CASSPRTGGNGGYTF
CDR3 DNA: TGCGCCAGCAGCCCGAGGACAGGGGGCAATGGTGGCTACACCTTC

V gene: TRBV12-3/TRBV12-4
J gene: TRBJ2-7
D gene: TRBD2
clone size: many
CDR3 protein: CASSLGSAGGYEQYF
CDR3 DNA: TGTGCCAGCAGTTTAGGTTCAGCGGGGGGCTACGAGCAGTACTTC